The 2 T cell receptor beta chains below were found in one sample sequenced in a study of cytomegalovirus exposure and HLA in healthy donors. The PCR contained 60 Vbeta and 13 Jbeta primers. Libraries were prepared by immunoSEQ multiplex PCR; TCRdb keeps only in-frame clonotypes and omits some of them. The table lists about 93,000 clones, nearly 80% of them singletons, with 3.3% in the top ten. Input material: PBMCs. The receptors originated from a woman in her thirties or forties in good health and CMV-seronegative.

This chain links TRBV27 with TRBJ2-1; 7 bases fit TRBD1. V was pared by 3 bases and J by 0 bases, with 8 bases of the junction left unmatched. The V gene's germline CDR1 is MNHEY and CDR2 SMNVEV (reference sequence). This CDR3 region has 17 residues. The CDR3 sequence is CASSFRKGARSYNEQFF. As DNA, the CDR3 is TGTGCCAGCAGTTTCCGTAAGGGGGCCCGCTCCTACAATGAGCAGTTCTTC.

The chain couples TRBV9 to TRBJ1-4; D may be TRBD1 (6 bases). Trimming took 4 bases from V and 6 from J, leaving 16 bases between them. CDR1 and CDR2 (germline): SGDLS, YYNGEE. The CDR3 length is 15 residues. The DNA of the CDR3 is TGTGCCAGCAGCCCCACAGGGCGGATGGATGAAAAACTGTTTTTT. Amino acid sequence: CASSPTGRMDEKLFF.